This entry lists 11 T cell receptor beta chains sequenced from one sample in a study of T cell changes during pregnancy in multiple sclerosis. Method: immunoSEQ multiplex PCR; TCRdb's copy keeps in-frame clones and lacks some. The sample consists of tens of thousands of clones, 85% to 95% of them appearing once. The source was peripheral blood, collected before pregnancy. Receptor source: a female donor with multiple sclerosis, enrolled in a pregnancy study.

The gene calls are TRBV6-5 and TRBJ1-1, with D unclear. The germline gives CDR1 MNHEY, CDR2 SVGAGI. This CDR3 comprises 12 residues. The V gene lost 8 bases and the J gene lost 5 bases, with 12 bases spanning the gap. Here the CDR3 DNA reads TGTGCCAGCTGCCGGCGGGGTACTGAAGCTTTCTTT. This encodes CASCRRGTEAFF.

V gene TRBV29-1 combines with J gene TRBJ2-1; D is unclear. V shed 4 bases and J shed 1 base, with 8 bases lying between them. There are 13 residues in the CDR3. Germline-derived CDR1 and CDR2 are SQVTM and ANQGSEA. CDR3 coding DNA: TGCAGCGTTGCCGCGGCTTCCTACAATGAGCAGTTCTTC. This translates into CSVAAASYNEQFF.

This chain uses TRBV19 with TRBJ1-2, with a tentative D call TRBD1 (5 bases). The germline gives CDR1 LNHDA, CDR2 SQIVND (reference sequence). The CDR3 spans 12 residues. Between the trimmed V and J ends, which lost 8 bases and 5 bases, there was a span of 12 bases. CDR3 DNA sequence: TGTGCCAGTCGAACAGGCCCATATGGCTACACCTTC. This encodes CASRTGPYGYTF.

J is TRBJ1-5 and V is TRBV28; 8 bases agree with TRBD1. V lost 8 bases to trimming and J lost 6 bases; unmatched junction nucleotides: 12. This CDR3 is built from 15 residues. Germline V gene data show CDR1 as MDHEN and CDR2 as SYDVKM. CDR3 in amino acids: CASSESRGLGQPQHF. CDR3 DNA sequence: TGTGCCAGCTCGGAGAGCAGGGGGCTGGGTCAGCCCCAGCATTTT.

The rearrangement joins TRBV4-2 to TRBJ2-5, with D perhaps TRBD2 (5 bases). Per germline, CDR1 LGHNA and CDR2 YNFKEQ. The CDR3 is 14 residues long. Trimming took off 3 bases at V and 0 bases at J, with 8 bases between the two ends. The DNA for the CDR3 is TGTGCCAGCAGCCAGAGCGGATACCAAGAGACCCAGTACTTC. Protein sequence: CASSQSGYQETQYF.

The rearrangement uses TRBV28 and TRBJ2-1, with 15 bases matching TRBD2. The CDR3 has 17 residues. With 7 bases clipped from V and 7 bases from J, the junction kept 11 bases outside the gene matches. From germline, CDR1 is MDHEN and CDR2 SYDVKM. DNA for the CDR3: TGTGCCAGCACCGCGGGCATTGGGACTAGCGGGAGGAATGAGCAGTTCTTC. This gives the protein CASTAGIGTSGRNEQFF.

The rearrangement joins TRBV25-1 to TRBJ2-6; a possible D gene is TRBD1 (5 bases). Trimming removed 4 bases at V and 5 bases at J, with 21 bases between. This CDR3 spans 18 amino acids. Per the germline V gene, CDR1 is MGHDK and CDR2 is SYGVNS. CDR3 sequence: CASSAIETGQSRANVLTF. CDR3 in DNA: TGTGCCAGCAGTGCTATCGAAACTGGACAAAGCCGGGCCAACGTCCTGACTTTC. Combining the CDR3 with reference TRBV25-1 and TRBJ2-6 gives the whole variable domain EADIYQTPRYLVIGTGKKITLECSQTMGHDKMYWYQQDPGMELHLIHYSYGVNSTEKGDLSSESTVSRIRTEHFPLTLESARPSHTSQYLCASSAIETGQSRANVLTFGAGSRLTVL.

V is TRBV30 and J is TRBJ1-2, with D possibly TRBD1 on 5 matching bases. CDR3 length: 13 amino acids. Trimming cost V 5 bases and J 2 bases, with 12 bases left between them. Germline V gives CDR1 GTSNPN, CDR2 SVGIG (reference sequence). The CDR3 is CAWQLRVNYGYTF. The CDR3 DNA sequence: TGTGCCTGGCAGCTCAGGGTGAACTATGGCTACACCTTC.

The V and J genes are TRBV9 and TRBJ2-7; 8 bases are a match to TRBD2. Germline CDR1 SGDLS, CDR2 YYNGEE. The CDR3 loop spans 15 amino acids. Germline trimming cut 0 bases from V and 5 bases from J; bases unmatched to any gene: 7. DNA of the CDR3: TGTGCCAGCAGCGTAGGAGGGACTAGTATCAACGAGCAGTACTTC. This encodes CASSVGGTSINEQYF.

The V and J genes are TRBV5-4 and TRBJ1-1; D might be TRBD1 (5 bases). V was cut by 4 bases and J by 1 base, with 14 bases left in between. Per germline, CDR1 SGHNT and CDR2 YYREEE (reference sequence). The CDR3 runs 15 residues. The CDR3 reads CASSPPTGANTEAFF. In nucleotides, the CDR3 is TGTGCCAGCAGCCCCCCCACAGGAGCGAACACTGAAGCTTTCTTT.

This clone appeared once. The chain carries TRBV11-1 and TRBJ2-1, with 12 bases aligning to TRBD2. V shed 4 bases and J 5 bases; nucleotides not matched to a gene: 9. Germline CDR1 reads SGHAT; CDR2 reads FQDESV (reference sequence). CDR3 length: 17 amino acids. The CDR3 sequence is CASSSRQLAGGNNEQFF. The DNA for the CDR3 is TGTGCCAGCAGCTCCAGACAACTAGCGGGAGGCAACAATGAGCAGTTCTTC.